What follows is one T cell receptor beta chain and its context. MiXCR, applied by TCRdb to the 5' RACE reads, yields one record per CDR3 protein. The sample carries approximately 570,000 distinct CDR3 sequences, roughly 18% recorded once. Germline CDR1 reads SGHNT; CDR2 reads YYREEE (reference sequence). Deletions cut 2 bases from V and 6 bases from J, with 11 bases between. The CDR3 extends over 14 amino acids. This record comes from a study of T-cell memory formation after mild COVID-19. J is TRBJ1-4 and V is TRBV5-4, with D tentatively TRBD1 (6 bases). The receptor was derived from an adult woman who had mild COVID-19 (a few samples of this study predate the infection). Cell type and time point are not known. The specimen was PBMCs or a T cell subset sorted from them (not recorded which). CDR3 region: CASSFAGVDEKLFF. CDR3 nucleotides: TGTGCCAGCAGCTTCGCAGGGGTCGATGAAAAACTGTTTTTT.